Listed below are T cell receptor beta chains from one sample, sequenced in a study of molecular identifiers for immune sequencing clone quantification. MiXCR was run by TCRdb on the PCR reads, yielding one entry per CDR3 protein. Of around 320,000 distinct CDR3 sequences listed, over 20% are singletons. The sample was naive CD8+ T cells from blood, with Jurkat cell RNA spiked in. These receptors were obtained from a human donor in good health. Some libraries in this study had Jurkat cell RNA spiked in. CDR3s include the opening cysteine and the closing phenylalanine or tryptophan. The D gene is left open where the match is weak. Rows give clone size only sometimes, using once, few, many, or a class for an expanded clone.

j_call clone_size d_call v_call cdr3_nt cdr3_aa
TRBJ2-3 many TRBD1 TRBV14 TGTGCCAGCAGCCAAGATTCGGCGACAGGGGTGACAGATACGCAGTATTTT CASSQDSATGVTDTQYF
TRBJ2-3 many NA TRBV6-5 TGTGCCAGCAGTTACTGGGGTACGCAGTATTTT CASSYWGTQYF
TRBJ2-1 many TRBD2 TRBV7-8 TGTGCCAGCAGCTTAGGGGCTAGCGGGGGGTTCTACAATGAGCAGTTCTTC CASSLGASGGFYNEQFF
TRBJ1-5 many NA TRBV6-2/TRBV6-3 TGTGCCAGCAGTTACTCCGGGGGGGCGGGACAGCCCCAGCATTTT CASSYSGGAGQPQHF
TRBJ2-5 few TRBD2 TRBV7-9 TGTGCCAGCAGCCACTCCGGGGGGGAGACCCAGTACTTC CASSHSGGETQYF
TRBJ2-3 few TRBD2 TRBV27 TGTGCCAGCAGTTCCCCTGCTAGCGGGAGGTGGGCAGATACGCAGTATTTT CASSSPASGRWADTQYF
TRBJ2-7 NA TRBD1 TRBV5-1 TGCGCCAGCAGCTTGGGGACAGGGGCGTTGGAGCAGTACTTC CASSLGTGALEQYF
TRBJ2-7 NA NA TRBV4-1 TGCGCCGGCAGCCCGGCCGGCGGACAGGGGACTAGTTCCTACGAGCAGTACTTC CAGSPAGGQGTSSYEQYF
TRBJ2-7 NA NA TRBV5-4 TGTGCCAGCAGACTCGGTGGGCAGGGGTACGAGCAGTACTTC CASRLGGQGYEQYF
TRBJ2-7 many NA TRBV29-1 TGCAGCGTTAACAAAGAGGGGGACGAGCAGTACTTC CSVNKEGDEQYF
TRBJ2-2 NA TRBD2 TRBV27 TGTGCCAGCAGTTTATCGGGGGGGAAGCTGTTTTTT CASSLSGGKLFF
TRBJ2-1 few NA TRBV4-3 TGCGCCAGCAGCCAGGGGTTTACGGAGATCTCCTACAATGAGCAGTTCTTC CASSQGFTEISYNEQFF
TRBJ2-7 many TRBD1 TRBV14 TGTGCCAGCAGCCCGGACAGGGGTTACTACGAGCAGTACTTC CASSPDRGYYEQYF
TRBJ2-7 NA NA TRBV6-5 TGTGCCAGCAGTTACCTAGGGCCTGCCTACGAGCAGTACTTC CASSYLGPAYEQYF
TRBJ1-4 many TRBD1 TRBV4-3 TGCGCCAGCAGCCAAACTTCGACAGGGGAAAGTGAAAAACTGTTTTTT CASSQTSTGESEKLFF
TRBJ1-1 NA NA TRBV27 TGTGCCAACAGTTTGACAGTCAACACTGAAGCTTTCTTT CANSLTVNTEAFF
TRBJ1-4 NA NA TRBV29-1 TGCAGCGGATGGGACGATGGAAAACTGTTTTTT CSGWDDGKLFF
TRBJ1-4 few NA TRBV2 TGTGCCAGCAGTGAAGCCTCCGGGGCAACTAATGAAAAACTGTTTTTT CASSEASGATNEKLFF
TRBJ1-5 many NA TRBV30 TGTGCCTGGAGTGGAGGTCAGGGCTACAATCAGCCCCAGCATTTT CAWSGGQGYNQPQHF
TRBJ1-1 NA NA TRBV6-2/TRBV6-3 TGCGCCAGCAGTTACCCCCAACCCGTGAACACTGAAGCTTTCTTT CASSYPQPVNTEAFF
TRBJ1-5 many TRBD1 TRBV7-9 TGTGCCAGCAGCTTTTCAAGAGGACAGGGTGGGGTCAATCAGCCCCAGCATTTT CASSFSRGQGGVNQPQHF
TRBJ1-2 NA NA TRBV6-5 TGTGCCAGCGGACTAAGTTATGGCTACACCTTC CASGLSYGYTF
TRBJ1-1 many NA TRBV6-2/TRBV6-3 TGTGCCAGCAGTTACGGCACACTTAGGGCTTTCTTT CASSYGTLRAFF
TRBJ1-2 NA TRBD1 TRBV4-3 TGCGCCAGCAGCGAAGGACAGGGGCTAGCCTATGGCTACACCTTC CASSEGQGLAYGYTF
TRBJ2-7 many NA TRBV29-1 TGCAGCGGATCGGACAGCGCGTCCTACGAGCAGTACTTC CSGSDSASYEQYF
TRBJ1-1 few NA TRBV5-5 TGTGCCAGCAGCTATTCTACGGGTCGGGAAGCTTTCTTT CASSYSTGREAFF
TRBJ1-5 many TRBD1 TRBV27 TGTGCCAGCTCTCAGGGGGCCCGGCAGCCCCAGCATTTT CASSQGARQPQHF